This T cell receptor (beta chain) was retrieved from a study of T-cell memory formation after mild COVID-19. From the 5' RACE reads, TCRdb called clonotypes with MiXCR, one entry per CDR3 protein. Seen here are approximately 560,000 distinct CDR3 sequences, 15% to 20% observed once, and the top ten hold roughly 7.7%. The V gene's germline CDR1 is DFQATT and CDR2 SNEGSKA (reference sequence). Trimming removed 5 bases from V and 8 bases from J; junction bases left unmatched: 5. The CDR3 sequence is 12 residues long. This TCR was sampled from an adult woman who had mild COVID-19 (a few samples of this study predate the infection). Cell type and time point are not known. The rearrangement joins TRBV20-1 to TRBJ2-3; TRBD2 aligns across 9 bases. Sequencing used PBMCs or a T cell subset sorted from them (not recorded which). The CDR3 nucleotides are TGCAGTGCTGGGGGACTAGCCAGTACGCAGTATTTT. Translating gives CSAGGLASTQYF.